These T cell receptor beta chains were read from a single sample in a study of cytomegalovirus exposure and HLA in healthy donors. Sequenced by immunoSEQ multiplex PCR; TCRdb stores in-frame clones only, minus some. The data contain about 160,000 clones, 84% of them singletons. The sequenced sample consisted of PBMCs. These receptors originate from a man aged 18 to 29 in good health and CMV-seronegative. Each CDR3 is given with its conserved first and last residue. Fields, in order: J gene, V gene, CDR3 protein.

TRBJ2-7,TRBV7-8,CASSLARRLAGGHHSYEQYF
TRBJ1-1,TRBV19,CATKKGSGTEAFF
TRBJ2-5,TRBV5-5,CASSLAEAVQETQYF
TRBJ2-7,TRBV5-1,CASSDRGAYEQYF
TRBJ1-2,TRBV28,CASKGGKTNYGYTF
TRBJ2-7,TRBV6-6,CASSRGPAGPYEQYF
TRBJ2-5,TRBV10-3,CAISESSGNRETQYF
TRBJ1-2,TRBV28,CASSLGTGGLANYGYTF
TRBJ1-2,TRBV28,CASLTGGAGYTF
TRBJ2-7,TRBV5-6,CASSPPGLGYEQYF
TRBJ2-3,TRBV27,CASSLYTAGGTDTQYF
TRBJ2-7,TRBV7-2,CASSGTSGNYEQYF
TRBJ2-4,TRBV29-1,CSVEDLAGIQYF
TRBJ1-2,TRBV2,CASSEVGTGSPGYGYTF
TRBJ2-1,TRBV4-2,CASSQDPDLTSGAYNEQFF
TRBJ1-4,TRBV9,CASSVAIRANEKLFF
TRBJ1-3,TRBV6-1,CASRNSLTSGNTIYF
TRBJ2-7,TRBV28,CASSLWDRLYEQYF
TRBJ2-7,TRBV11-3,CASSLPAYEQYF
TRBJ1-5,TRBV7-2,CASSPRGRNSNQPQHF
TRBJ1-5,TRBV7-2,CASSLGQGNQPQHF
TRBJ2-5,TRBV9,CASSVEGLGRETQYF
TRBJ1-2,TRBV7-8,CASSLGTGASNYGYTF
TRBJ2-2,TRBV5-4,CASSSYTGAGELFF
TRBJ2-7,TRBV2,CASSPGTGAYEQYF
TRBJ2-6,TRBV7-6,CASSLEQGVFTGANVLTF
TRBJ1-3,TRBV5-1,CASSEGSGNTIYF
TRBJ2-7,TRBV4-1,CASSQEPGGWEGRREQYF
TRBJ1-1,TRBV5-4,CASSRLDRPHEAFF
TRBJ2-1,TRBV6-6,CASTPRALSYNEQFF
TRBJ1-2,TRBV18,CASSPSFSLVLEGYTF
TRBJ2-1,TRBV7-9,CASSLSRGEDSHRNEQFF
TRBJ2-7,TRBV5-4,CASSFEAGGSSYEQYF
TRBJ1-2,TRBV2,CASQGQRYGYTF
TRBJ2-7,TRBV28,CASISGYEQYF
TRBJ1-1,TRBV7-8,CASSLRMGPAFF
TRBJ2-7,TRBV21-1,CASSKRQYYEQYF
TRBJ2-3,TRBV5-6,CASSLAARRSTDTQYF
TRBJ2-1,TRBV19,CASQGETGTGFENEQFF
TRBJ1-6,TRBV6-5,CASSRQGWNSPLHF
TRBJ1-2,TRBV5-6,CASSLGAVSSYTF
TRBJ1-6,TRBV7-6,CASSLYRVGEPLHF
TRBJ2-7,TRBV29-1,CSAHGGQGSYEQYF
TRBJ2-1,TRBV7-9,CASSLTSAGNEQFF
TRBJ2-4,TRBV6-5,CASAKGQGKNIQYF
TRBJ2-6,TRBV6-5,CASSRYSGANVLTF
TRBJ2-6,TRBV4-3,CASSEAGDTAGANVLTF
TRBJ1-1,TRBV12-5,CASGWDRGLNTEAFF
TRBJ2-5,TRBV27,CASSSAGAQETQYF
TRBJ2-2,TRBV27,CASRGVPGELFF
TRBJ1-1,TRBV7-6,CATGLMNTEAFF
TRBJ2-1,TRBV9,CASSVVSSGGEQFF
TRBJ2-3,TRBV7-2,CASSLGQGADTQYF
TRBJ1-6,TRBV5-1,CASSRDTKPPLHF